The T cell receptor (beta chain) under discussion was sequenced for a study of cytomegalovirus exposure and HLA in healthy donors. General study results and limits: A later analysis reportedly identified an Asian-associated ancestry cluster as carrying fewer N-insertions than the approximately 670-donor mean. The authors assumed roughly uniform sequencing depth across donors for presence/absence analyses.

The PCR had 60 Vbeta and 13 Jbeta primers. Profiled with immunoSEQ multiplex PCR; TCRdb holds only in-frame clones, not every one. Among approximately 140,000 clones, about 79% were seen once, and the ten largest hold more than 2.5%. A remark on this clone: What it recognizes is unknown.

This CDR3 contains 15 residues. V was pared by 3 bases and J by 6 bases, with 4 bases of the junction left unmatched. CDR1 and CDR2 (germline): SGHRS, YFSETQ. This TCR was sampled from a male donor in good health and CMV-seronegative. The sample taken for sequencing was PBMCs. V is TRBV5-1 and J is TRBJ2-7; TRBD2 matches at 15 bases. DNA of the CDR3: TGCGCCAGCAGCTCCCGGACTAGCGGGAGGGCCGAGCAGTACTTC. It is translated as CASSSRTSGRAEQYF.